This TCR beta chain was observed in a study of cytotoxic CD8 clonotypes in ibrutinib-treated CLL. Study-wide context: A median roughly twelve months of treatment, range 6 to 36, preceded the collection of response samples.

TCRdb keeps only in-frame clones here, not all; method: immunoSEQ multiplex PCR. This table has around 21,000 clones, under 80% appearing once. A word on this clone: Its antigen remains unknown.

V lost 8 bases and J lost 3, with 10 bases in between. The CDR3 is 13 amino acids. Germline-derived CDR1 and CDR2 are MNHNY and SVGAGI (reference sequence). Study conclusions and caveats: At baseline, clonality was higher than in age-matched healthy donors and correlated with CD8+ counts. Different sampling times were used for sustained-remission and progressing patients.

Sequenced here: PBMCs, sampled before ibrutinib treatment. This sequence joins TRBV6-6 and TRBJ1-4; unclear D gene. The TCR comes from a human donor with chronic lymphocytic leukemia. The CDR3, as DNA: TGTGCCAGCCTACGGAGGGCTAATGAAAAACTGTTTTTT. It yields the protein CASLRRANEKLFF.